Listed here are 20 T cell receptor beta chains from one sample, sequenced in a study of blood T cell repertoires in COVID-19. TCRdb's copy holds only in-frame clones and misses some; the assay was immunoSEQ multiplex PCR. The repertoire holds under 80,000 clones, with approximately 79% as singletons. Sequencing was performed on peripheral blood. The receptors were gathered from a human donor in a cohort sampled during active COVID-19.

The table lists this clone with a few counts. The rearrangement joins TRBV6-5 to TRBJ1-2; 7 bases align to TRBD1. The CDR3 has 14 amino acids. Germline lookup yields CDR1 MNHEY and CDR2 SVGAGI. Trimming removed 5 bases from V and 2 bases from J; junction bases left unmatched: 5. In DNA form, the CDR3 reads TGTGCCAGCAGTATGGGGGACAGAAACTATGGCTACACCTTC. This gives the protein CASSMGDRNYGYTF.

The rearrangement links TRBV12-3 or TRBV12-4 to TRBJ1-1, with a tentative D call TRBD1 (5 bases). The CDR3 is made up of 13 amino acids. V was clipped by 6 bases and J by 1 base, with 9 bases between them. In nucleotides, the CDR3 is TGTGCCAGCAGGCCGACAGAGAACACTGAAGCTTTCTTT. It specifies CASRPTENTEAFF.

This chain connects TRBV12-5 to TRBJ2-3, with 7 bases identical to TRBD2. Germline values: CDR1 LGHNT, CDR2 FRNRAP. The CDR3 runs 15 residues. Unmatched junction bases numbered 5, after V lost 2 bases and J lost 3 bases. CDR3 nucleotides: TGTGCTAGTGGTTTGCCAAGCGGGACGACAGATACGCAGTATTTT. Residues: CASGLPSGTTDTQYF.

This chain links TRBV4-2 with TRBJ2-7; 7 nucleotides line up with TRBD1. CDR1 and CDR2 from the germline V gene are LGHNA and YNFKEQ. Trimming cost V 1 base and J 2 bases; bases outside gene matches: 5. This CDR3 comprises 15 residues. CDR3 protein: CASSQAGTEAYEQYF. CDR3 nucleotides: TGTGCCAGCAGCCAAGCTGGGACAGAAGCCTACGAGCAGTACTTC.

The V call is TRBV19, the J call TRBJ1-4; 7 bases align to TRBD1. The CDR3 extends over 13 amino acids. In germline, CDR1 is LNHDA, CDR2 SQIVND (reference sequence). J lost 7 bases, V lost 8 bases, and 7 bases had no gene match. CDR3 sequence reads: CASSDRASEKLFF. The CDR3 nucleotides are TGTGCCAGTTCCGACAGGGCGAGTGAAAAACTGTTTTTT.

The chain has TRBV4-3 and TRBJ1-4; 7 nucleotides agree with TRBD1. Germline CDR1 LGHNA, CDR2 YSLEER. V shed 3 bases and J 8 bases; nucleotides not matched to a gene: 6. The CDR3 is 14 residues long. This chain's CDR3 is CASSQGTVNEKLFF. Written as DNA, the CDR3 is TGCGCCAGCAGCCAGGGGACAGTGAACGAAAAACTGTTTTTT.

The chain uses TRBV14 and TRBJ1-4; tentative D call: TRBD1 (6 bases). The V end lost 9 bases, the J end lost 6 bases, and 14 bases lay between the germline ends. This CDR3 is built from 13 residues. Germline CDR1 is SGHDN and CDR2 is FVKESK. CDR3 in amino acids: CARNRDLDEKLFF. For the CDR3, the DNA is TGTGCCAGAAACAGGGATCTCGATGAAAAACTGTTTTTT. The variable domain in full, completed from reference TRBV14 and TRBJ1-4, reads EAGVTQFPSHSVIEKGQTVTLRCDPISGHDNLYWYRRVMGKEIKFLLHFVKESKQDESGMPNNRFLAERTGGTYSTLKVQPAELEDSGVYFCARNRDLDEKLFFGSGTQLSVL.

The V call is TRBV9, the J call TRBJ2-2; D may be TRBD2 (5 bases). Germline V gene sequence: CDR1 SGDLS, CDR2 YYNGEE. V was clipped by 10 bases and J by 0 bases, with 10 bases between them. The CDR3 is made up of 13 amino acids. The CDR3 loop is CASKAANTGELFF. The CDR3 DNA follows: TGTGCCTCCAAAGCGGCGAACACCGGGGAGCTGTTTTTT.

This chain uses TRBV6-1 with TRBJ2-1; perhaps TRBD2 as D (6 bases). The CDR3 consists of 17 residues. The V gene lost 3 bases and the J gene lost 0 bases, with 15 bases spanning the gap. The germline V gene has CDR1 MNHNS and CDR2 SASEGT. CDR3 loop: CASSERPSGSSYNEQFF. The CDR3 nucleotides read TGTGCCAGCAGTGAGCGCCCATCCGGGAGCTCCTACAATGAGCAGTTCTTC.

This clone was picked up a small number of times. The chain is built from TRBV21-1 and TRBJ2-7; the table names TRBD2, a call not compared with the DNA. TRBV21-1 is assigned pseudogene status. The CDR3 runs to 18 residues. In DNA form, the CDR3 reads TGTGCCAGCAGCAAGGAGACCCTTAGCGGGAGGGAAGCCTACGAGCAGTACTTC. It encodes CASSKETLSGREAYEQYF.

The rearrangement links TRBV6-6 to TRBJ1-1, with 9 nucleotides matching TRBD1. Germline V CDR1 and CDR2: MNHNY, SVGAGI (reference sequence). The CDR3 contains 14 residues. V was clipped by 2 bases and J by 9 bases; unmatched bases: 7. CDR3 residues: CASSYDGQGKQAFF. CDR3 DNA: TGTGCCAGCAGTTACGACGGACAGGGGAAGCAAGCTTTCTTT.

J is TRBJ2-7 and V is TRBV7-2; 10 bases agree with TRBD1. The trim removed 5 bases at V and 4 bases at J, leaving 5 bases unmatched. Looked up from germline, CDR1 is SGHTA and CDR2 is FQGNSA. This CDR3 spans 14 amino acids. The CDR3 is CASSVDRGLYEQYF. The CDR3 DNA sequence: TGTGCCAGCAGCGTCGACAGGGGGCTGTACGAGCAGTACTTC. The entire variable domain, with the rest obtained from reference TRBV7-2 and TRBJ2-7, is as follows: GAGVSQSPSNKVTEKGKDVELRCDPISGHTALYWYRQSLGQGLEFLIYFQGNSAPDKSGLPSDRFSAERTGGSVSTLTIQRTQQEDSAVYLCASSVDRGLYEQYFGPGTRLTVT.

The chain uses TRBV7-2 and TRBJ2-7; 8 bases map to TRBD1. V dropped 0 bases and J dropped 4; count of bases not matched to a gene: 8. Per the germline V gene, CDR1 is SGHTA and CDR2 is FQGNSA. CDR3 length: 16 amino acids. In nucleotides, the CDR3 is TGTGCCAGCAGCTTAGCCCCCCTGGACAGGGTTTACGAGCAGTACTTC. Its protein product is CASSLAPLDRVYEQYF.

The V call is TRBV19, the J call TRBJ2-2; TRBD1 might be the D (5 bases). Germline lookup yields CDR1 LNHDA and CDR2 SQIVND (reference sequence). V lost 4 bases, J lost 2 bases, and 8 bases lay in between. The length of the CDR3 is 14 residues. CDR3 sequence reads: CASSTQGNTGELFF. CDR3 DNA sequence: TGTGCCAGTAGTACCCAGGGTAACACCGGGGAGCTGTTTTTT.

J is TRBJ2-6 and V is TRBV19, with 8 bases matching TRBD1. The CDR3 runs 17 residues. V was clipped by 5 bases and J by 0 bases; unmatched bases: 6. Germline assignment: CDR1 LNHDA and CDR2 SQIVND (reference sequence). CDR3 DNA: TGTGCCAGTAGTGGGGGGACAGGTACCTCTGGGGCCAACGTCCTGACTTTC. Its translation: CASSGGTGTSGANVLTF.

The chain combines TRBV15 with TRBJ2-5; D unresolved. From germline, CDR1 is LNHNV and CDR2 YYDKDF (reference sequence). The length of the CDR3 is 13 residues. The V end lost 0 bases, the J end lost 5 bases, and 7 bases lay between the germline ends. This chain's CDR3 is CATSRDQDETQYF. In DNA form, the CDR3 reads TGTGCCACCAGCAGAGATCAGGATGAGACCCAGTACTTC. Supplemented by reference TRBV15 and TRBJ2-5, the full variable domain reads DAMVIQNPRYQVTQFGKPVTLSCSQTLNHNVMYWYQQKSSQAPKLLFHYYDKDFNNEADTPDNFQSRRPNTSFCFLDIRSPGLGDTAMYLCATSRDQDETQYFGPGTRLLVL.

The V call is TRBV5-1, the J call TRBJ2-7, with 12 bases fitting TRBD1. The ends lost 7 bases at V and 3 bases at J; junction bases unmatched: 14. CDR1 and CDR2 (germline): SGHRS, YFSETQ. This CDR3 is built from 17 residues. The CDR3 nucleotides read TGCGCCAGCGGACCGGGACAGGGGGCGCGGGGGGTCTACGAGCAGTACTTC. Its protein product is CASGPGQGARGVYEQYF.

The CDR3 DNA sequence: TGTGCCAGCAGTGAGCGGGACTACGAGCAGTACTTC. Its protein is CASSERDYEQYF. The J gene is TRBJ2-7, the V gene TRBV2; D possibly corresponds to TRBD2 (6 bases). Germline V lookup: CDR1 SNHLY, CDR2 FYNNEI. The V and J ends lost 3 bases and 3 bases respectively, with 6 bases between them. The CDR3 is 12 amino acids.

The chain is built from TRBV30 and TRBJ2-1; 9 bases are a match to TRBD1. V trimming: 2 bases; J trimming: 9 bases; junction bases outside the gene matches: 8. The length of the CDR3 is 14 residues. Germline CDR1 GTSNPN, CDR2 SVGIG (reference sequence). In DNA, the CDR3 is TGTGCCTGGAGTCTTGGGACAGGGACAACTGAGCAGTTCTTC. Protein sequence: CAWSLGTGTTEQFF. The full variable domain, with the rest looked up from reference TRBV30 and TRBJ2-1, is SQTIHQWPATLVQPVGSPLSLECTVEGTSNPNLYWYRQAAGRGLQLLFYSVGIGQISSEVPQNLSASRPQDRQFILSSKKLLLSDSGFYLCAWSLGTGTTEQFFGPGTRLTVL.

This chain connects TRBV7-2 to TRBJ1-1; no clear D gene. Between the trimmed V and J ends, which lost 5 bases and 4 bases, there was a span of 17 bases. The CDR3 is 15 residues long. The germline gives CDR1 SGHTA, CDR2 FQGNSA. The CDR3 DNA sequence: TGTGCCAGCAGCGGCCGGCGGGGAACCGGCACTGAAGCTTTCTTT. This gives the protein CASSGRRGTGTEAFF.